This T cell receptor beta chain stems from a study of CD8 T cells in ankylosing spondylitis (TCRdb year 2017). Context from the whole study: T cell receptor beta repertoires were profiled in healthy donors and ankylosing spondylitis patients so that disease-linked TCR variants could be found. In total, the full study cohort was made up of some 110 healthy donors and approximately 24 ankylosing spondylitis patients. Peripheral blood samples were taken, and synovial fluid was additionally collected from ankylosing spondylitis patients.

This clonotype was picked up a small number of times. The antigen it recognizes is unknown. No base qualities exist here, and no much larger clone lies one base off it. These reads were obtained on an Illumina HiSeq 2500. Quantitative 5'-RACE with molecular barcodes was used to prepare TCR beta libraries. Concerning the study's data processing: To identify disease-linked TCR variants, a new computational method was used, one built on a probabilistic model of VDJ rearrangement. TCRdb's own reprocessing of the public reads used fastp at Q25 and MiXCR and kept productive beta chains. Records with the same CDR3 protein are collapsed into one entry carrying the most frequent genes and DNA. The V and J calls come from TCRdb's annotation, not from the publication. Recorded for this sample are 180,000 or so distinct CDR3 sequences; more than 9% of them occurred a single time. Of the sample, about 27% falls within the top ten clones.

Beyond this particular receptor, the publication reports: Some motif variants were previously reported in synovial fluid and blood of reactive arthritis patients, suggesting common disease-initiation mechanisms. Significant enrichment of the disease-linked clones was reported in matched synovial fluid samples from ankylosing spondylitis patients. The disease-linked clones had a CD8+ phenotype and were found at relatively low frequencies in peripheral blood. Blood from ankylosing spondylitis patients appeared to be characterized by a TCR beta motif composed of about eight highly homologous amino acid variants.

Trimming removed 3 bases from V and 7 bases from J; the gene matches leave 2 bases unexplained. The CDR3 goes from the cysteine to the phenylalanine over 13 residues. The kept DNA is CDR3 alone, 39 bases in frame from the first base. CDR1 and CDR2 are read off the germline V gene (reference sequence) as SEHNR and FQNEAQ. Sequencing input: blood, either unsorted or a sorted T cell fraction (not recorded which). The source is a male donor with ankylosing spondylitis or in good health (not recorded which). The V and J segments used are TRBV7-9 and TRBJ1-2, with 10 bases in between that match TRBD1. The encoded CDR3 is CASSFDRGLGYTF. The nucleotides are TGTGCCAGCAGCTTTGACAGGGGGCTTGGCTACACCTTC.